These T cell receptor beta chains were read from a single sample in a study of blood T cell repertoires in COVID-19. Method: immunoSEQ multiplex PCR; TCRdb's copy keeps in-frame clones and lacks some. The sample shows about 350,000 clones, less than 90% of them seen only once. Sequencing used PBMCs or T cells enriched from blood (not recorded which). The receptors originated from a woman aged 25 to 39 who had recovered from COVID-19. Each CDR3 is given with its conserved first and last residue. Expanded clones get a size class; other rows say once, few or many, or leave the size out.

clone size	J gene	V gene	CDR3 protein
.	TRBJ2-1	TRBV30	CAWSSRGLAGGSYNEQFF
once	TRBJ2-3	TRBV28	CASSPMEDTQYF
.	TRBJ2-5	TRBV29-1	CSVGTGRETQYF
.	TRBJ1-1	TRBV15	CATSRDPTGVNTEAFF
.	TRBJ1-5	TRBV30	CAWSARRRQSNQPQHF
.	TRBJ2-1	TRBV3-1/TRBV3-2	CASSQGMAKQQFF
.	TRBJ2-5	TRBV3-1/TRBV3-2	CASSRDRGRETQYF
.	TRBJ2-3	TRBV2	CASRGSGGGSDTQYF
.	TRBJ2-7	TRBV9	CASSRDLGTSYEQYF
.	TRBJ2-5	TRBV13	CASSLGSGGSRGETQYF
.	TRBJ1-4	TRBV10-3	CASGQGARDEKLFF
.	TRBJ2-7	TRBV3-1/TRBV3-2	CASSQDLTPTYEQYF
once	TRBJ1-1	TRBV7-9	CASSSRDSRDTEAFF
.	TRBJ2-2	TRBV6-5	CASSKGATGELFF
.	TRBJ2-2	TRBV19	CASSMRVNTGELFF
.	TRBJ1-4	TRBV6-1	CASSEGLRADNEKLFF
.	TRBJ1-4	TRBV28	CASSPVRGDEKLFF
.	TRBJ1-5	TRBV27	CASSLTSGKNQPQHF
few	TRBJ2-7	TRBV6-5	CASATRTETSYEQYF
.	TRBJ1-2	TRBV10-3	CAISESIGYTF
.	TRBJ1-5	TRBV15	CATSERDRGTTYQPQHF
.	TRBJ1-2	TRBV21-1	CASDPTSDYGYTF
once	TRBJ2-5	TRBV2	CASSGLGGQETQYF
.	TRBJ2-1	TRBV2	CASSESGSSYNEQFF
.	TRBJ1-2	TRBV24-1	CATSDKGESPGDYGYTF
.	TRBJ1-1	TRBV25-1	CASSGFMDTLNTEAFF
.	TRBJ1-5	TRBV19	CASSLRQGLASNQPQHF
.	TRBJ1-6	TRBV4-2	CASSQVQGTNSPLHF
.	TRBJ1-3	TRBV6-5	CASSLSTGVGNTIYF
.	TRBJ1-2	TRBV19	CASSIAGGTEAGYTF
.	TRBJ1-2	TRBV19	CATGGFFYGYTF
.	TRBJ1-4	TRBV11-2	CASSSPGQGNEKLFF
.	TRBJ1-5	TRBV28	CASSFGGVGNQPQHF
.	TRBJ1-5	TRBV5-1	CASSIGQGNQPQHF
.	TRBJ2-1	TRBV3-1/TRBV3-2	CASSLTGTSGEQFF
.	TRBJ1-3	TRBV11-2	CASSFFLQGAGRNTIYF
.	TRBJ2-5	TRBV27	CASSLTGGRGETQYF
.	TRBJ1-2	TRBV2	CASSDPRGPYGYTF
.	TRBJ2-7	TRBV18	CASSPGQGGFEQYF
.	TRBJ1-6	TRBV2	CASSTGAHSYNSPLHF